The 3 T cell receptor beta chains listed next were all sequenced from one sample in a study of T cells in Graves' hyperthyroidism and ophthalmopathy. RNA transcripts gave rise to amplified TCR beta CDR3 regions. Carried out on the TCR CDR3, a first-round RT-PCR used the HTBI primer set. TCRdb re-called the multiplex PCR reads through MiXCR, storing one row per CDR3 protein. Counted here are around 490,000 distinct CDR3 sequences, about 20% occurring once; the ten biggest clones make up around 50%. Material: blood. These TCRs come from a man aged 35 to 55 with Graves' ophthalmopathy.

The rearrangement joins TRBV12-3 or TRBV12-4 to TRBJ2-3, with TRBD2 identical over 7 bases. V dropped 3 bases and J dropped 3; count of bases not matched to a gene: 9. There are 16 residues in the CDR3. CDR3 nucleotides: TGTGCCAGCAGTTTGTTTGTGGGGGGGGGGACAGATACGCAGTATTTT. It codes for CASSLFVGGGTDTQYF.

The chain carries TRBV11-2 and TRBJ2-1, with D perhaps TRBD1 (5 bases). The CDR3 runs to 16 residues. The germline V and J ends were trimmed by 4 bases and 4 bases, with 17 bases remaining between them. Germline-derived CDR1 and CDR2 are SGHAT and FQNNGV. The CDR3 DNA sequence: TGTGCCAGCAGCTCAATCGCAGGGTTGGGGTACAATGAGCAGTTCTTC. Residues: CASSSIAGLGYNEQFF.

The V gene is TRBV20-1, the J gene TRBJ1-5; D gene unclear. The CDR3 totals 14 residues. Deletions cut 0 bases from V and 3 bases from J, with 9 bases between. CDR1 and CDR2 from the germline V gene are DFQATT and SNEGSKA (reference sequence). The CDR3 DNA sequence: TGCAGTGCTAGAGATGAGCGGCCCAATCAGCCCCAGCATTTT. As protein: CSARDERPNQPQHF.